The 10 T cell receptor beta chains presented below share a single source sample, sequenced in a study of control samples from healthy donors and cancer patients. Using immunoSEQ multiplex PCR, the repertoire was profiled, and TCRdb retains in-frame clones only, with some absent. The sample yields 150,000 or so clones, about 90% seen once. Sequenced: blood. These receptors were collected from a man aged 25 to 45 in good health.

The chain carries TRBV11-2 and TRBJ1-5; D possibly corresponds to TRBD1 (5 bases). This CDR3 comprises 13 residues. Germline V gene data show CDR1 as SGHAT and CDR2 as FQNNGV. Trimming shortened V by 4 bases and J by 4 bases, and 8 bases separated the two germline ends. CDR3 nucleotide sequence: TGTGCCAGCAGCTGGGGCGCGAATCAGCCCCAGCATTTT. Its translation: CASSWGANQPQHF.

V gene TRBV6-5 combines with J gene TRBJ1-2; D possibly corresponds to TRBD1 (5 bases). With 7 bases removed from V and 2 bases from J, the gap between germline ends came to 14 bases. The germline CDR1 and CDR2 sequences are MNHEY and SVGAGI. The CDR3 sequence is 14 residues long. For the CDR3, the DNA is TGTGCCAGCACGACCTTTTCAGGGAACTATGGCTACACCTTC. Translation: CASTTFSGNYGYTF.

This chain joins TRBV5-5 and TRBJ2-3; D gene ambiguous. The CDR3 sequence is 15 residues long. Trimming stripped 2 bases from V and 2 bases from J, with 12 bases between. Germline lookup yields CDR1 SGHKS and CDR2 YYEKEE (reference sequence). In DNA form, the CDR3 reads TGTGCCAGCAGCTTAGGTTGGGCCCCCACAGATACGCAGTATTTT. Translation gives CASSLGWAPTDTQYF.

The chain couples TRBV25-1 to TRBJ1-5, with TRBD1 as a possible D gene (6 bases). Trimming stripped 4 bases from V and 1 base from J, with 17 bases between. The germline V gene encodes CDR1 MGHDK and CDR2 SYGVNS. The CDR3 has 17 amino acids. CDR3 in amino acids: CASSAGASGLSNQPQHF. CDR3 coding DNA: TGTGCCAGCAGTGCGGGGGCGAGTGGGCTAAGCAATCAGCCCCAGCATTTT.

This clone was seen more than once but under ten times. The chain recombines TRBV5-1 with TRBJ2-7, with a weak D call TRBD1 (5 bases). Trimming stripped 0 bases from V and 10 bases from J, with 11 bases between. Germline V gives CDR1 SGHRS, CDR2 YFSETQ. The CDR3 length is 12 residues. CDR3 DNA: TGCGCCAGCAGCTTGGAAGGGGTCGAACAGTACTTC. Translating gives CASSLEGVEQYF. The variable domain in full, with the rest retrieved from reference TRBV5-1 and TRBJ2-7, is KAGVTQTPRYLIKTRGQQVTLSCSPISGHRSVSWYQQTPGQGLQFLFEYFSETQRNKGNFPGRFSGRQFSNSRSEMNVSTLELGDSALYLCASSLEGVEQYFGPGTRLTVT.

The V and J genes are TRBV3-1 (or the pseudogene TRBV3-2) and TRBJ1-2; no definite D call. The CDR3 runs to 15 residues. Looked up from germline, CDR1 is LGHDT and CDR2 is YNNKEL (reference sequence). V dropped 1 base and J dropped 4 bases, with 13 bases sitting between them. The CDR3 loop reads CASSQGGGSPYGYTF. The CDR3, as DNA: TGTGCCAGCAGCCAAGGTGGAGGGAGTCCCTATGGCTACACCTTC.

The chain recombines TRBV19 with TRBJ1-1; D not resolved. CDR1 is LNHDA and CDR2 is SQIVND in the germline V gene (reference sequence). This CDR3 comprises 16 residues. V lost 6 bases to trimming and J lost 0 bases, with 17 bases between them. The CDR3 DNA follows: TGTGCCAGTAGCCGACATACTTTCCGCATGAACACTGAAGCTTTCTTT. This codes for CASSRHTFRMNTEAFF.

The rearrangement joins TRBV9 to TRBJ2-1; TRBD2 matches 11 bases. The CDR3 spans 17 residues. J gave up 6 bases and V 4 bases, and 12 bases lay outside the gene matches. From germline, CDR1 is SGDLS and CDR2 YYNGEE. CDR3 sequence reads: CASSYITSGGHRNEQFF. The DNA for the CDR3 is TGTGCCAGCAGCTATATTACTAGCGGGGGTCATCGCAATGAGCAGTTCTTC.

This rearrangement joins TRBV28 to TRBJ1-5; 7 positions agree with TRBD1. The trim removed 5 bases at V and 9 bases at J, leaving 16 bases unmatched. CDR3 size: 16 residues. From germline, CDR1 is MDHEN and CDR2 SYDVKM. This CDR3 reads CASSIYNRDSLAPQHF. The CDR3 nucleotides are TGTGCCAGCAGTATATACAACCGGGACAGTCTCGCGCCCCAGCATTTT.

The rearrangement uses TRBV19 and TRBJ2-6; no reliable D call. The germline gives CDR1 LNHDA, CDR2 SQIVND (reference sequence). The CDR3 loop spans 18 amino acids. Trimming stripped 1 base from V and 0 bases from J, with 13 bases between. CDR3 DNA sequence: TGTGCCAGTAGTATAGGACTGGGGATAGTCTCTGGGGCCAACGTCCTGACTTTC. Its translation is CASSIGLGIVSGANVLTF.